This TCR beta chain derives from a study of shared clonotypes between healthy human individuals. Profiling relied on immunoSEQ multiplex PCR, and the TCRdb table lists in-frame clones only, not all of them. In the table there are approximately 720,000 clones, about two thirds of which are singletons. The sample holds many counts of this clone. Its antigen is not identified. There are 14 residues in the CDR3. Per germline, CDR1 MNHEY and CDR2 SVGAGI. The ends lost 0 bases at V and 4 bases at J; junction bases unmatched: 0. Study conclusions and caveats: Clonotype sharing among donors likely depends on sequencing depth.

This sequence joins TRBV6-5 and TRBJ1-3, with 7 bases fitting TRBD1. The sequence was obtained from a woman aged 25 to 39 in good health. Sequenced: memory CD4+ T cells sorted from blood. Subset noted: CD45RA-negative fraction. The CDR3 sequence is CASSYSGQGNTIYF. CDR3 sequence (DNA): TGTGCCAGCAGTTACTCGGGACAGGGAAACACCATATATTTT.